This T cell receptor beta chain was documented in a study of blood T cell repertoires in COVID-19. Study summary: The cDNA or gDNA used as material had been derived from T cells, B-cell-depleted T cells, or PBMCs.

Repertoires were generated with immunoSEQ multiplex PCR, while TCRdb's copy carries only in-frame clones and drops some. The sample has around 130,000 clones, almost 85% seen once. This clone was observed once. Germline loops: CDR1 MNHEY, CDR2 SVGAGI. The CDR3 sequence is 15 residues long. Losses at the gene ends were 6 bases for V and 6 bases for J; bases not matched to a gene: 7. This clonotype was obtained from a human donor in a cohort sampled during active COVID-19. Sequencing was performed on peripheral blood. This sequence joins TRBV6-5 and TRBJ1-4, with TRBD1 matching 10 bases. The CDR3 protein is CASRKAGQGYEKLFF. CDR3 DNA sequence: TGTGCCAGCAGAAAGGCGGGACAGGGGTATGAAAAACTGTTTTTT.